This entry describes one TCR beta chain. Its antigen is not identified. These data come from a study of identical twins. Study-level points and caveats: Beta out-of-frame twin sharing showed a weaker excess. Researchers reported excess low generation probability among twin-shared out-of-frame alpha sequences.

The V end was cut by 5 bases, the J end by 6 bases, with 11 bases between. Germline V gene lookup returns CDR1 SGHTA and CDR2 FQGNSA. The CDR3 totals 13 residues. Each CDR3 protein gets one entry after TCRdb re-called the 5' RACE reads with MiXCR. This sample yields 690,000 or so distinct CDR3 sequences, of which about 9.4% are seen a single time; 0.98% belongs to the top ten. This sample also appeared in a second study, on yellow fever vaccine responses in identical twins.

Material for sequencing was PBMCs. The chain employs TRBV7-2 and TRBJ2-1, with a weak D call TRBD2 (5 bases). This clonotype was sampled from a woman aged 18-29 years in good health. Here the CDR3 reads CASSSDYINEQFF. CDR3 DNA: TGTGCCAGCAGCAGCGACTACATCAATGAGCAGTTCTTC.